These T cell receptor beta chains were read from a single sample in a study of PD-1 blockade in classical Hodgkin lymphoma. Produced via immunoSEQ multiplex PCR; TCRdb's table is partial and in-frame only. The sample includes around 20,000 clones, approximately 73% seen only once; the top ten take around 22%. The material sequenced was peripheral blood mononuclear cells (PBMCs), taken before the second cycle of nivolumab. These receptors were obtained from a human donor with classical Hodgkin lymphoma. The CDR3 runs from the conserved cysteine through the conserved F or W. D genes are given only for firm matches. Size values are once, few and many counts, or a class for expanded clones, and some rows have none.

d_call: TRBD1
j_call: TRBJ2-2
clone_size: .
v_call: TRBV7-9
cdr3_nt: TGTGCCAGCAGCTTAGTAGGGGGACAGGGAAGTAGCAACACCGGGGAGCTGTTTTTT
cdr3_aa: CASSLVGGQGSSNTGELFF

d_call: TRBD2
j_call: TRBJ2-7
clone_size: .
v_call: TRBV4-2
cdr3_nt: TGTGCCAGCAGCCAAGAAACTAGCGCCAGCCGGAGGTCCTACGAGCAGTACTTC
cdr3_aa: CASSQETSASRRSYEQYF

d_call: .
j_call: TRBJ2-2
clone_size: .
v_call: TRBV6-5
cdr3_nt: TGTGCCAGCAGTTACTCAGGCGCTCTCCCCGGGGAGCTGTTTTTT
cdr3_aa: CASSYSGALPGELFF

d_call: TRBD2
j_call: TRBJ2-7
clone_size: .
v_call: TRBV29-1
cdr3_nt: TGCAGCGTTGATGGCGGGAGTGGCGAGCAGTACTTC
cdr3_aa: CSVDGGSGEQYF

d_call: .
j_call: TRBJ2-3
clone_size: once
v_call: TRBV10-2
cdr3_nt: TGCGCCAGCAGTGTGGCAGGGGGGGCGGTAGATACGCAGTATTTT
cdr3_aa: CASSVAGGAVDTQYF

d_call: TRBD2
j_call: TRBJ2-1
clone_size: .
v_call: TRBV6-5
cdr3_nt: TGTGCCAGCAGTTCTCATGGGGGAGGGCCGAACAATGAGCAGTTCTTC
cdr3_aa: CASSSHGGGPNNEQFF

d_call: .
j_call: TRBJ2-3
clone_size: few
v_call: TRBV4-1
cdr3_nt: TGCGCCAGCAGCCAACCGGGAGCGTTGGGTAGCACAGATACGCAGTATTTT
cdr3_aa: CASSQPGALGSTDTQYF

d_call: TRBD2
j_call: TRBJ2-7
clone_size: medium-sized
v_call: TRBV29-1
cdr3_nt: TGCAGCGTTAGTCCTAGCGGAGATTACGAGCAGTACTTC
cdr3_aa: CSVSPSGDYEQYF

d_call: TRBD1
j_call: TRBJ2-3
clone_size: .
v_call: TRBV9
cdr3_nt: TGTGCCAGCAGCGTAGTAGGGGGCTACACAGATACGCAGTATTTT
cdr3_aa: CASSVVGGYTDTQYF

d_call: .
j_call: TRBJ1-4
clone_size: .
v_call: TRBV19
cdr3_nt: TGTGCCAGTAGTATAGGACAGTACGGTAATGAAAAACTGTTTTTT
cdr3_aa: CASSIGQYGNEKLFF

d_call: TRBD1
j_call: TRBJ2-7
clone_size: .
v_call: TRBV5-8
cdr3_nt: TGTGCCAGCAGCTTACCGGGACAGGTATACGAGCAGTACTTC
cdr3_aa: CASSLPGQVYEQYF

d_call: .
j_call: TRBJ2-3
clone_size: .
v_call: TRBV11-2
cdr3_nt: TGTGCCAGCAGCTTTACGAGCATCACAGATACGCAGTATTTT
cdr3_aa: CASSFTSITDTQYF

d_call: .
j_call: TRBJ2-1
clone_size: .
v_call: TRBV5-6
cdr3_nt: TGTGCCAGCAGCTCGACAGCAGTCACACTAGCCGATGAGCAGTTCTTC
cdr3_aa: CASSSTAVTLADEQFF

d_call: TRBD1
j_call: TRBJ2-5
clone_size: .
v_call: TRBV19
cdr3_nt: TGTGCCAGTTCGACAGGGGGCGAAGAGACCCAGTACTTC
cdr3_aa: CASSTGGEETQYF

d_call: .
j_call: TRBJ1-3
clone_size: few
v_call: TRBV27
cdr3_nt: TGTGCCAGCAGTTCGGGGAGGAACTCCGGAAACACCATATATTTT
cdr3_aa: CASSSGRNSGNTIYF

d_call: .
j_call: TRBJ1-3
clone_size: .
v_call: TRBV5-1
cdr3_nt: TGCGCCAGCAGGGACACCGTCTCTGGAAACACCATATATTTT
cdr3_aa: CASRDTVSGNTIYF

d_call: TRBD1
j_call: TRBJ1-2
clone_size: .
v_call: TRBV20-1
cdr3_nt: TGCAGTGCACCCAGGGGGAATGGCTACACCTTC
cdr3_aa: CSAPRGNGYTF

d_call: .
j_call: TRBJ2-3
clone_size: once
v_call: TRBV10-3
cdr3_nt: TGTGCCACCCTGAAGCCAAGCACAGATACGCAGTATTTT
cdr3_aa: CATLKPSTDTQYF

d_call: TRBD1
j_call: TRBJ2-2
clone_size: few
v_call: TRBV19
cdr3_nt: TGTGCCAGTGGGGACAGGGGGGGCACCGGGGAGCTGTTTTTT
cdr3_aa: CASGDRGGTGELFF

d_call: .
j_call: TRBJ2-7
clone_size: once
v_call: TRBV28
cdr3_nt: TGTGCCAGCAGAGATAACGGGATCGAGCAGTACTTC
cdr3_aa: CASRDNGIEQYF

d_call: TRBD1
j_call: TRBJ2-3
clone_size: .
v_call: TRBV25-1
cdr3_nt: TGTGCCAGCAGCGGACAGGGGGAAGATACGCAGTATTTT
cdr3_aa: CASSGQGEDTQYF

d_call: .
j_call: TRBJ1-2
clone_size: .
v_call: TRBV5-1
cdr3_nt: TGCGCCAGCAGCTTGGAACCGACATACTATGGCTACACCTTC
cdr3_aa: CASSLEPTYYGYTF

d_call: .
j_call: TRBJ2-7
clone_size: .
v_call: TRBV5-6
cdr3_nt: TGTGCCAGCAGCTTGATGCGGACGAACTACGAGCAGTACTTC
cdr3_aa: CASSLMRTNYEQYF

d_call: .
j_call: TRBJ2-2
clone_size: .
v_call: TRBV6-4
cdr3_nt: TGTGCCAGCAGCCCCGGACAGACGAACACCGGGGAGCTGTTTTTT
cdr3_aa: CASSPGQTNTGELFF

d_call: .
j_call: TRBJ1-3
clone_size: .
v_call: TRBV11-2
cdr3_nt: TGTGCCAGCAGCTTCGGAAACACCATATATTTT
cdr3_aa: CASSFGNTIYF

d_call: .
j_call: TRBJ2-4
clone_size: .
v_call: TRBV19
cdr3_nt: TGTGCCACTACAGGGAAAATACTAGCCAAAAACATTCAGTACTTC
cdr3_aa: CATTGKILAKNIQYF

d_call: TRBD1
j_call: TRBJ1-4
clone_size: medium-sized
v_call: TRBV7-9
cdr3_nt: TGTGCCAGCAGTTCCGTACAGGGGAAACTGTTTTTT
cdr3_aa: CASSSVQGKLFF

d_call: .
j_call: TRBJ1-5
clone_size: few
v_call: TRBV7-8
cdr3_nt: TGTGCCAGCAGCATGTACAGGGATAGCAATCAGCCCCAGCATTTT
cdr3_aa: CASSMYRDSNQPQHF

d_call: TRBD2
j_call: TRBJ2-1
clone_size: once
v_call: TRBV27
cdr3_nt: TGTGCCAGCAGTCTACACAGCGGGAGACTCCACAATGAGCAGTTCTTC
cdr3_aa: CASSLHSGRLHNEQFF